Below, 27 T cell receptor beta chains from the same sample are listed, as sequenced in a study of tumor-infiltrating lymphocytes in primary liver carcinoma. The blood RNA (from unsorted whole blood) was obtained, and germline DNA was also extracted. A constant-region primer primed TCR beta cDNA synthesis from around 500 ng of total RNA. Generation of the TCR beta libraries relied on three nested multiplex PCR rounds using slightly modified ARM-PCR. TRBV1-TRBV30 forward and Cbeta reverse primers drove the first two approximately 11-cycle rounds. Each CDR3 protein gets one entry after TCRdb re-called the multiplex PCR reads with MiXCR. The sample shows about 180,000 distinct CDR3 sequences, about 60% of them seen only once. Sequencing was carried out using peripheral blood. The receptors stem from a man aged 35 to 55 with primary liver carcinoma and hepatitis B virus infection.

Regarding this clonotype: This may stem from a read error, because a much larger clone lies one nucleotide away. The chain carries TRBV6-6 and TRBJ1-4; D is uncertain. The CDR3 extends over 11 amino acids. Germline CDR1 MNHNY, CDR2 SVGAGI (reference sequence). V lost 4 bases to trimming and J lost 10 bases, with 7 bases between them. The DNA for the CDR3 is TGTGCCAGCAGTTTCTCAGGAAAACTGTTTTTT. Translation: CASSFSGKLFF.

This clonotype was observed at least ten times. This chain uses TRBV29-1 with TRBJ1-2; a weak D match, TRBD1 (5 bases). The germline gives CDR1 SQVTM, CDR2 ANQGSEA. V was pared by 3 bases and J by 8 bases, with 13 bases between. The CDR3 is 12 residues long. CDR3 nucleotide sequence: TGCAGCGTTGAGCGTACAGGTGGAGGCTACACCTTC. Its protein product is CSVERTGGGYTF.

The rearrangement joins TRBV12-3 or TRBV12-4 to TRBJ2-2; possible D gene TRBD2, 6 bases. The V end was cut by 6 bases, the J end by 5 bases, with 19 bases between. This CDR3 is 16 amino acids long. The CDR3 protein is CASSPLSGGGTGELFF. The CDR3 nucleotides read TGTGCCAGCAGCCCCCTTAGCGGCGGTGGTACCGGGGAGCTGTTTTTT.

This clonotype was observed a handful of times. The chain recombines TRBV4-1 with TRBJ2-1; D uncertain. This CDR3 region has 14 residues. CDR1 and CDR2 from the germline V gene are MGHRA and YSYEKL. Trimming took off 1 base at V and 10 bases at J, with 14 bases between the two ends. This chain's CDR3 is CASSQATRGNEQFF. CDR3 nucleotide sequence: TGCGCCAGCAGCCAAGCAACTCGAGGCAACGAGCAGTTCTTC.

Of note for this clonotype: A much larger clone sits a single nucleotide away, making a read error possible. The CDR3 region has the DNA TGTGCCAGCAGTCTACTAGGGATCTACGAGCAGTACTTC. Translating gives CASSLLGIYEQYF. The chain employs TRBV11-1 and TRBJ2-7, with D possibly matching TRBD2 (5 bases). The CDR3 totals 13 residues. V was pared by 6 bases and J by 3 bases, with 12 bases between. CDR1 and CDR2 from the germline V gene are SGHAT and FQDESV (reference sequence).

The V call is TRBV29-1, the J call TRBJ2-5; possibly TRBD2 for D (6 bases). This CDR3 has 14 residues. The germline V and J ends were trimmed by 7 bases and 3 bases, with 18 bases remaining between them. CDR1 and CDR2 from the germline V gene are SQVTM and ANQGSEA. CDR3 coding DNA: TGCAGCGGTGGGGCTAGCGCAAGAAAAGAGACCCAGTACTTC. It specifies CSGGASARKETQYF.

The V call is TRBV5-1, the J call TRBJ2-2; D remains unclear. V lost 4 bases and J 3 bases, leaving 7 bases between the germline ends. Looked up from germline, CDR1 is SGHRS and CDR2 is YFSETQ. This CDR3 is 13 amino acids long. The CDR3 loop reads CASSLWDTGELFF. DNA for the CDR3: TGCGCCAGCAGCCTGTGGGACACCGGGGAGCTGTTTTTT.

This clonotype was seen repeatedly, ten times or more. The chain combines TRBV13 with TRBJ2-7; D is perhaps TRBD2 (5 bases). Trimming removed 2 bases at V and 4 bases at J, with 15 bases between. Germline CDR1 is PRHDT and CDR2 is FYEKMQ (reference sequence). The CDR3 sequence is 15 residues long. Here the CDR3 DNA reads TGTGCCAGCAGCTTAACGGGAACCCCTGGATACGAGCAGTACTTC. This sequence encodes CASSLTGTPGYEQYF. Supplemented by reference TRBV13 and TRBJ2-7, the full variable domain reads AAGVIQSPRHLIKEKRETATLKCYPIPRHDTVYWYQQGPGQDPQFLISFYEKMQSDKGSIPDRFSAQQFSDYHSELNMSSLELGDSALYFCASSLTGTPGYEQYFGPGTRLTVT.

Remarks on this clonotype: An end of the junction does not agree with germline; a read error may underlie this. The J gene is TRBJ2-3, the V gene TRBV11-2; TRBD2 matches at 13 bases. The CDR3 spans 17 residues. Germline values: CDR1 SGHAT, CDR2 FQNNGV. CDR3 in amino acids: CASSSRLAGGLADTQYF. The DNA for the CDR3 is TGTGCCAGCAGCTCGCGACTAGCGGGAGGCCTAGCAGATACACAGTATTTT.

Notes on this clonotype: One end of the junction does not line up with germline, which may come from a read error. The rearrangement links TRBV11-3 to TRBJ2-1, with TRBD2 matching over 7 bases. Germline V gene data show CDR1 as SGHNT and CDR2 as YENEEA. The CDR3 length is 16 residues. The CDR3 region is CASSLDPGGLYDDQFF. Here the CDR3 DNA reads TGTGCCAGCAGCTTAGATCCCGGGGGGTTATACGATGATCAGTTCTTC.

The chain links TRBV6-6 to TRBJ2-7; 7 bases fit TRBD1. The CDR3 runs to 14 residues. The J segment lost 4 bases and the V segment lost 7 bases, leaving 10 bases of the junction unmatched. Germline CDR1 reads MNHNY; CDR2 reads SVGAGI (reference sequence). CDR3 DNA sequence: TGTGCCAGCAATTATTCCGGGACAGTTTACGAGCAGTACTTC. It is translated as CASNYSGTVYEQYF.

The CDR3 reads CASSGGQEGYTDTQYF. In nucleotides, the CDR3 is TGTGCCAGCAGCGGAGGGCAAGAAGGGTACACAGATACGCAGTATTTT. The chain carries TRBV11-2 and TRBJ2-3, with D perhaps TRBD2 (6 bases). From germline, CDR1 is SGHAT and CDR2 FQNNGV. This CDR3 spans 16 amino acids. V was pared by 5 bases and J by 2 bases, with 17 bases between.

This clonotype occurred many times. V gene TRBV11-2 combines with J gene TRBJ2-5; D possibly corresponds to TRBD2 (6 bases). This CDR3 is 14 amino acids long. With 4 bases removed from V and 4 bases from J, the gap between germline ends came to 13 bases. The germline V gene has CDR1 SGHAT and CDR2 FQNNGV. CDR3 in amino acids: CASSSARGRETQYF. The CDR3 region has the DNA TGTGCCAGCAGCTCGGCGCGGGGACGAGAGACCCAGTACTTC.

This clonotype was counted only a few times. The genes are TRBV30 and TRBJ1-1; D is undetermined. The CDR3 covers 13 residues. Trimming shortened V by 5 bases and J by 1 base, and 11 bases separated the two germline ends. Looked up from germline, CDR1 is GTSNPN and CDR2 is SVGIG (reference sequence). The CDR3 DNA reads TGTGCCTGGGTTCGATCGGCGAACACTGAAGCTTTCTTT. It encodes CAWVRSANTEAFF.

This clonotype was counted only a few times. V is TRBV6-2 or TRBV6-3 and J is TRBJ2-7, with D unresolved. V was clipped by 5 bases and J by 2 bases, with 16 bases between them. CDR1 and CDR2 from the germline V gene are MNHEY and SVGEGT. This CDR3 has 15 amino acids. The CDR3: CASSHGAESTYEQYF. CDR3 DNA sequence: TGTGCCAGCAGTCACGGAGCCGAATCGACCTACGAGCAGTACTTC.

The CDR3 loop reads CASSIRSGLAAYNEQFF. CDR3 in DNA: TGTGCCAGCAGTATCCGTTCGGGACTAGCGGCCTACAATGAGCAGTTCTTC. The V call is TRBV6-1, the J call TRBJ2-1; 11 bases match TRBD2. This CDR3 is 17 amino acids long. V lost 5 bases and J lost 2; bases outside the gene matches: 8. The germline V gene has CDR1 MNHNS and CDR2 SASEGT.

This clonotype turned up a few times. The V call is TRBV29-1, the J call TRBJ1-1, with D unclear. The V and J ends lost 0 bases and 6 bases respectively, with 11 bases between them. This CDR3 is 13 amino acids long. CDR1 is SQVTM and CDR2 is ANQGSEA in the germline V gene. CDR3 coding DNA: TGCAGCGTTGAAGAAGGCCAGTCGGCTGAAGCTTTCTTT. Amino acids: CSVEEGQSAEAFF.

This clonotype was seen just once. Relative to the germline gene, one junction end is altered; a read error may explain this. V and J are TRBV29-1 and TRBJ1-2; 8 bases align to TRBD1. In germline, CDR1 is SQVTM, CDR2 ANQGSEA. This CDR3 has 13 residues. As DNA, the CDR3 is TGCAGCGTTGGGACAGGGCTTAACTATGACTACACCTTC. Amino acid sequence: CSVGTGLNYDYTF.

V gene TRBV10-2 combines with J gene TRBJ1-2, with no clear D. Germline V gene data show CDR1 as WSHSY and CDR2 as SAAADI. V lost 3 bases to trimming and J lost 1 base, with 6 bases between them. The CDR3 length is 13 residues. CDR3 sequence reads: CASSEILNYGYTF. The CDR3 DNA reads as TGCGCCAGCAGTGAAATCCTTAACTATGGCTACACCTTC.

On this clonotype: The germline gene is not matched at one end of the junction; a read error may be the cause. This chain uses TRBV6-5 with TRBJ1-6, with D perhaps TRBD1 (6 bases). CDR1 MNHEY and CDR2 SVGAGI come from the germline V gene. CDR3 length equals 16 residues. Here the CDR3 DNA reads TGTGACAGCAGTTGGGGTAGGGGGGCCACTAATTCACCCCTCCACTTT. This sequence encodes CDSSWGRGATNSPLHF.

Concerning this clonotype itself: Relative to the germline gene, one junction end is altered; a read error may explain this. The gene calls are TRBV11-2 and TRBJ2-5, with no clear D. Germline V gives CDR1 SGHAT, CDR2 FQNNGV. The CDR3 totals 13 residues. The CDR3 protein is CASSFGNQETQYF. The CDR3 nucleotides read TGTGCTAGCAGCTTCGGTAATCAAGAGACCCAGTACTTC.

This clonotype was recorded many times. DNA of the CDR3: TGTGCCAGCAGCTCCCGGAGGGGGGTAGATGGCTACACCTTC. It encodes CASSSRRGVDGYTF. This chain joins TRBV11-2 and TRBJ1-2, with D possibly TRBD1 on 6 matching bases. The ends were cut back, 4 bases at V and 6 bases at J, with 15 bases in the middle. This CDR3 is 14 amino acids long. Germline CDR1 is SGHAT and CDR2 is FQNNGV. Based on the CDR3 plus reference TRBV11-2 and TRBJ1-2, the full variable domain is EAGVAQSPRYKIIEKRQSVAFWCNPISGHATLYWYQQILGQGPKLLIQFQNNGVVDDSQLPKDRFSAERLKGVDSTLKIQPAKLEDSAVYLCASSSRRGVDGYTFGSGTRLTVV.

This chain uses TRBV6-1 with TRBJ2-6; D gene unclear. Germline V gene data show CDR1 as MNHNS and CDR2 as SASEGT. This CDR3 has 14 amino acids. V lost 6 bases, J lost 2 bases, and 8 bases lay in between. In DNA, the CDR3 is TGTGCCAGCAGCGCCCCCACTGGGGCCAACGTCCTGACTTTC. This sequence encodes CASSAPTGANVLTF.

This clonotype was seen at least ten times. The rearrangement links TRBV11-2 to TRBJ2-5, with TRBD2 matching over 8 bases. The CDR3 extends over 14 amino acids. V shed 5 bases, J shed 1 base, and the junction held 3 bases outside the gene matches. Looked up from germline, CDR1 is SGHAT and CDR2 is FQNNGV. CDR3 amino acids: CASSVTSGQETQYF. In nucleotides, the CDR3 is TGTGCCAGCAGCGTAACTAGCGGCCAAGAGACCCAGTACTTC.

Comment on this clonotype: One junction end does not reproduce the germline sequence, and a read error may be involved. This sequence joins TRBV14 and TRBJ2-3; tentative D call: TRBD2 (6 bases). This CDR3 has 15 amino acids. Germline CDR1 SGHDN, CDR2 FVKESK. The CDR3 DNA reads TGTGCCGGCAGCCATTCGATCGGAGGGACAGATACGCAGTATTTT. Encoded protein: CAGSHSIGGTDTQYF.

Concerning this clonotype itself: This may stem from a read error, because a much larger clone lies one nucleotide away. The chain is built from TRBV11-2 and TRBJ2-3, with TRBD1 identical over 9 bases. The V gene end was trimmed by 0 bases and the J gene end by 6 bases; junction bases not matched to a gene: 10. The CDR3 has 17 amino acids. Germline CDR1 and CDR2: SGHAT and FQNNGV. CDR3 in amino acids: CASSLDLGTGTSDTQYF. CDR3 sequence (DNA): TGTGCCAGCAGCTTAGATCTTGGGACAGGGACAAGCGATACGCAGTATTTT.

This clonotype appeared a single time. The junction does not match germline at one end; this may be a read error. The chain uses TRBV4-1 and TRBJ2-7; 10 nucleotides line up with TRBD2. The length of the CDR3 is 15 residues. The germline CDR1 and CDR2 sequences are MGHRA and YSYEKL. For the CDR3, the DNA is TGCGCCAGCAGCCAAGATCGAGCGGGAGGGCCCGAGAAGTACTTC. Translation gives CASSQDRAGGPEKYF.